The subject of this entry is one T cell receptor beta chain. Its antigen remains unknown. A much more abundant neighbour one base away suggests this may be a read error. V lost 3 bases to trimming and J lost 3 bases; unmatched junction nucleotides: 7. This CDR3 comprises 17 residues. The germline V gene has CDR1 SGHVS and CDR2 FQNEAQ. The data belong to a study of identical twins. Study-level results: Modelling underestimated the level of out-of-frame TCR alpha sharing observed in monozygotic twins.

One entry per CDR3 protein results from TCRdb running MiXCR on the 5' RACE reads. There are under 900,000 distinct CDR3 sequences in the sample; around an eighth occur only once, and about 1.6% lies in the top ten. These data are also associated with another study on yellow fever vaccine responses in identical twins.

This receptor was obtained from a woman aged 18 to 35 in good health. The genes are TRBV7-8 and TRBJ2-2; 10 bases are a match to TRBD2. Sequenced material: PBMCs. CDR3 sequence (DNA): TGTGCCAGCAGCTTCCCATGGACTAGCGGTCACACCGGGGAGCTGTTTTTT. It encodes CASSFPWTSGHTGELFF.